The 26 T cell receptor beta chains presented below share a single source sample, sequenced in a study of OX40 agonist ivuxolimab in advanced cancers. Clones were sequenced by immunoSEQ multiplex PCR, and TCRdb holds only the in-frame ones, with some missing. The data contain over 30,000 clones, around 80% of them seen just once; the ten biggest clones take up approximately 19%. The sequencing here drew on CD4+ or CD8+ T cells sorted from blood, taken in a trial of the OX40 agonist ivuxolimab. The source of these receptors is an adult with an advanced solid tumor such as melanoma, head and neck, liver or kidney cancer.

V is TRBV5-8 and J is TRBJ1-1; D not resolved. The CDR3 covers 13 residues. CDR1 and CDR2 (germline): SGHTS, YDEGEE. Trimming removed 0 bases at V and 0 bases at J, with 3 bases between. CDR3 region: CASSLALNTEAFF. The CDR3 DNA is TGTGCCAGCAGCTTGGCCTTGAACACTGAAGCTTTCTTT.

V and J are TRBV6-5 and TRBJ2-7; D perhaps matches TRBD2 (5 bases). V dropped 6 bases and J dropped 5 bases, with 11 bases sitting between them. This CDR3 is built from 12 residues. Germline CDR1 is MNHEY and CDR2 is SVGAGI. In DNA, the CDR3 is TGTGCCAGCAGCCTCCTCGGGAACGAGCAGTACTTC. This codes for CASSLLGNEQYF.

The chain links TRBV5-1 to TRBJ1-2; perhaps TRBD1 as D (6 bases). The germline CDR1 and CDR2 sequences are SGHRS and YFSETQ. This CDR3 has 15 amino acids. Trimming removed 3 bases from V and 1 base from J, with 13 bases in between. The CDR3 DNA is TGCGCCAGCAGCTGGTCGGCAGGGGTTAACTATGGCTACACCTTC. Translated, it gives CASSWSAGVNYGYTF.

This clone was seen only once. The chain combines TRBV4-1 with TRBJ2-5; perhaps TRBD2 as D (6 bases). The CDR3 loop spans 13 amino acids. Trimming removed 1 base from V and 10 bases from J, with 13 bases in between. Germline V gene sequence: CDR1 MGHRA, CDR2 YSYEKL. CDR3 sequence (DNA): TGCGCCAGCAGCCAAGTGGAGGGTCGGGACCAGTACTTC. Its translation is CASSQVEGRDQYF.

This clone was seen only once. The chain employs TRBV19 and TRBJ1-5; 9 bases map to TRBD1. Germline-derived CDR1 and CDR2 are LNHDA and SQIVND (reference sequence). V trimming: 8 bases; J trimming: 7 bases; junction bases outside the gene matches: 6. The CDR3 totals 13 residues. The DNA of the CDR3 is TGTGCCAGTCGGACAGGGGTATACCAGCCCCAGCATTTT. Translated, it gives CASRTGVYQPQHF.

The CDR3 region is CASSLYPHEQYV. In nucleotides, the CDR3 is TGTGCCAGCAGCTTATACCCCCACGAGCAGTACGTC. This sequence joins TRBV11-2 and TRBJ2-7, with D unresolved. This CDR3 contains 12 residues. CDR1 and CDR2 (germline): SGHAT, FQNNGV. V gave up 2 bases and J gave up 5 bases, with 7 bases separating them.

The J gene is TRBJ2-2, the V gene TRBV6-5; 8 positions match TRBD1. This CDR3 comprises 14 residues. V lost 6 bases and J lost 4; bases outside the gene matches: 4. Germline-derived CDR1 and CDR2 are MNHEY and SVGAGI. The CDR3 spells CASSTDRATGELFF. The CDR3 nucleotides are TGTGCCAGCAGCACGGACAGGGCCACCGGGGAGCTGTTTTTT.

This chain links TRBV14 with TRBJ2-7; D call uncertain. The germline V gene encodes CDR1 SGHDN and CDR2 FVKESK. The length of the CDR3 is 13 residues. The V and J ends lost 0 bases and 6 bases respectively, with 9 bases between them. The CDR3 sequence: CASSQDSWSEQYV. The CDR3, as DNA: TGTGCCAGCAGCCAAGATTCGTGGAGCGAGCAGTACGTC.

The V gene is TRBV30, the J gene TRBJ1-1; D might be TRBD1 (6 bases). The CDR3 is 15 residues long. From germline, CDR1 is GTSNPN and CDR2 SVGIG (reference sequence). Trimming cost V 3 bases and J 0 bases, with 14 bases left between them. Written as DNA, the CDR3 is TGTGCCTGGAGGGGACAACGATACCTGAACACTGAAGCTTTCTTT. Protein product: CAWRGQRYLNTEAFF.

CDR3 nucleotide sequence: TGTGCCAGCAGCTTAGTCGGGACAGGGTATAGGGGCACTGAAGCTTTCTTT. As protein: CASSLVGTGYRGTEAFF. The chain carries TRBV7-2 and TRBJ1-1, with 9 bases aligning to TRBD1. In germline, CDR1 is SGHTA, CDR2 FQGNSA. V shed 1 base and J 4 bases; nucleotides not matched to a gene: 10. The CDR3 has 17 residues.

The rearrangement uses TRBV6-5 and TRBJ2-7, with TRBD2 as a possible D gene (6 bases). Germline values: CDR1 MNHEY, CDR2 SVGAGI. V was pared by 2 bases and J by 3 bases, with 17 bases between. The CDR3 runs 16 residues. In DNA form, the CDR3 reads TGTGCCAGCAGTTACAAGCGGCGCGGGGACTTCTACGAGCAGTACTTC. Encoded protein: CASSYKRRGDFYEQYF.

This clone is labeled as medium-sized (0.01 to 0.1%). This chain connects TRBV27 to TRBJ1-6; 9 nucleotides line up with TRBD1. The CDR3 loop spans 15 amino acids. Germline lookup yields CDR1 MNHEY and CDR2 SMNVEV (reference sequence). V lost 5 bases, J lost 10 bases, and 9 bases stayed unmatched. Written as DNA, the CDR3 is TGTGCCAGCAGTGTAACAGGGACAGGGTGGTCACCCCTCCACTTT. Its translation is CASSVTGTGWSPLHF.

This sequence joins TRBV29-1 and TRBJ1-3, with D maybe TRBD1 (6 bases). The CDR3 runs to 17 residues. V was shortened by 2 bases and J by 2 bases, with 19 bases between the two germline ends. Germline loops: CDR1 SQVTM, CDR2 ANQGSEA. CDR3 in DNA: TGCAGCGTTGAACTCCCCCAAGCAGGGGCCCCTGGAAACACCATATATTTT. It specifies CSVELPQAGAPGNTIYF.

This chain joins TRBV11-1 and TRBJ2-3, with 10 bases aligning to TRBD2. The CDR3 is made up of 17 amino acids. V shed 6 bases, J shed 0 bases, and the junction held 9 bases outside the gene matches. Germline V lookup: CDR1 SGHAT, CDR2 FQDESV (reference sequence). CDR3 nucleotides: TGTGCCAGCAGTGCTAGACTAGCGGGTGCTAGCACAGATACGCAGTATTTT. Protein: CASSARLAGASTDTQYF.

The chain carries TRBV5-1 and TRBJ2-3; TRBD2 matches 7 bases. Germline lookup yields CDR1 SGHRS and CDR2 YFSETQ. V lost 4 bases and J lost 3; bases outside the gene matches: 8. There are 15 residues in the CDR3. The CDR3 DNA is TGCGCCAGCAGCCTCGACCGGGGGGATACAGATACGCAGTATTTT. It codes for CASSLDRGDTDTQYF.

This chain joins TRBV12-5 and TRBJ2-1, with 7 bases identical to TRBD2. Germline assignment: CDR1 LGHNT and CDR2 FRNRAP. Germline trimming cut 1 base from V and 3 bases from J; bases unmatched to any gene: 3. The CDR3 is made up of 15 amino acids. The CDR3 nucleotides are TGTGCTAGTGGTTTGGCCGCGGGGGACTACAATGAGCAGTTCTTC. It yields the protein CASGLAAGDYNEQFF. The full variable domain, with the rest looked up from reference TRBV12-5 and TRBJ2-1, is DARVTQTPRHKVTEMGQEVTMRCQPILGHNTVFWYRQTMMQGLELLAYFRNRAPLDDSGMPKDRFSAEMPDATLATLKIQPSEPRDSAVYFCASGLAAGDYNEQFFGPGTRLTVL.

This sequence joins TRBV30 and TRBJ2-3; D is perhaps TRBD2 (6 bases). This CDR3 region has 13 residues. The V and J ends lost 0 bases and 4 bases respectively, with 8 bases between them. The germline gives CDR1 GTSNPN, CDR2 SVGIG (reference sequence). CDR3 in DNA: TGTGCCTGGAGTGTCGCTAGCGCAGATACGCAGTATTTT. Translated: CAWSVASADTQYF.

V is TRBV27 and J is TRBJ1-2; no definite D call. V was shortened by 3 bases and J by 3 bases, with 8 bases between the two germline ends. This CDR3 spans 13 amino acids. The germline gives CDR1 MNHEY, CDR2 SMNVEV (reference sequence). CDR3 in amino acids: CASSFGRDYGYTF. CDR3 DNA sequence: TGTGCCAGCAGTTTTGGGCGTGACTATGGCTACACCTTC.

The chain combines TRBV7-6 with TRBJ2-5, with D uncertain. CDR3 length: 12 amino acids. With 4 bases removed from V and 5 bases from J, the gap between germline ends came to 8 bases. Germline lookup yields CDR1 SGHVS and CDR2 FNYEAQ. CDR3 in DNA: TGTGCCAGCAGCTCGTTGCGGGAGACCCAGTACTTC. It codes for CASSSLRETQYF.

The chain employs TRBV21-1 and TRBJ2-1; TRBD2 is the table's D call, not checked against the DNA. TRBV21-1 is given as a pseudogene. This CDR3 contains 15 residues. The CDR3 protein is CASSLGRDSYNEQFF. The CDR3 region has the DNA TGTGCCAGCAGCCTTGGACGGGATTCTTACAATGAGCAGTTCTTC.

Here the CDR3 DNA reads TGTGCCAGCAGCCGGGGCTGGAATCAGCCCCAGCATTTT. Protein sequence: CASSRGWNQPQHF. This chain joins TRBV7-7 and TRBJ1-5; the D gene is possibly TRBD1 (5 bases). The V gene's germline CDR1 is SSHAT and CDR2 FNYEAQ (reference sequence). CDR3 length: 13 residues. Between the trimmed V and J ends, which lost 5 bases and 4 bases, there was a span of 9 bases.

The chain combines TRBV14 with TRBJ1-2; tentative D call: TRBD1 (6 bases). CDR1 is SGHDN and CDR2 is FVKESK in the germline V gene. Trimming pared 2 bases from V and 4 bases from J, leaving 14 bases between. The CDR3 has 15 residues. The CDR3, as DNA: TGTGCCAGCAGCCAAATGGGGGGCAGAGGCTATGGCTACACCTTC. Protein: CASSQMGGRGYGYTF.

The rearrangement joins TRBV6-1 to TRBJ1-4, with 9 bases lining up with TRBD1. CDR1 is MNHNS and CDR2 is SASEGT in the germline V gene. CDR3 length: 14 residues. Germline trimming cut 6 bases from V and 8 bases from J; bases unmatched to any gene: 7. The CDR3 nucleotides are TGTGCCAGCAGGAAACAGGGGGCAGGAGAAAAACTGTTTTTT. It codes for CASRKQGAGEKLFF.

This chain connects TRBV30 to TRBJ1-2; maybe TRBD1 (5 bases). The CDR3 spans 14 residues. Germline V gene lookup returns CDR1 GTSNPN and CDR2 SVGIG (reference sequence). V lost 0 bases, J lost 3 bases, and 11 bases lay in between. This chain's CDR3 is CAWSVTAGYYGYTF. In DNA form, the CDR3 reads TGTGCCTGGAGTGTAACGGCAGGGTACTATGGCTACACCTTC.

This clone is a singleton in its sample. This chain uses TRBV19 with TRBJ1-4, with TRBD1 matching 9 bases. Germline V gene lookup returns CDR1 LNHDA and CDR2 SQIVND (reference sequence). The V and J ends lost 9 bases and 5 bases, in that order; junction bases with no gene match: 13. This CDR3 has 16 residues. This chain's CDR3 is CARKHASGTGNEKLFF. The CDR3 bases are TGTGCCAGAAAACACGCGTCTGGGACAGGGAATGAAAAACTGTTTTTT.

This chain uses TRBV5-6 with TRBJ1-3; D unresolved. Trimming took off 1 base at V and 0 bases at J, with 2 bases between the two ends. CDR3 length equals 13 residues. Germline V gene data show CDR1 as SGHDT and CDR2 as YYEEEE. The DNA of the CDR3 is TGTGCCAGCAGCTTGTACTCTGGAAACACCATATATTTT. It encodes CASSLYSGNTIYF.